The rows below give T cell receptor beta chains drawn from one sample of a study of T cell responses to AZD1222 COVID-19 vaccine. Profiled with immunoSEQ multiplex PCR; TCRdb holds only in-frame clones, not every one. The sample has around 78,000 clones, approximately 90% seen once; the top ten hold about 3%. The source was peripheral blood, collected 28 days after the second AZD1222 dose. All receptors come from an adult who received the AZD1222 COVID-19 vaccine. Each CDR3 is given with its conserved first and last residue. Each record gives: V gene, clone size, D gene, J gene, CDR3 protein, CDR3 DNA. A D gene is named only where the DNA matches it firmly. Size tells how often a clone was seen (once, few, many) or the class of an expanded clone, and some rows leave it out.

V gene: TRBV29-1; clone size: -; D gene: TRBD1; J gene: TRBJ2-4; CDR3 protein: CSGGTGENIQYF; CDR3 DNA: TGCAGCGGGGGGACAGGGGAAAACATTCAGTACTTC
V gene: TRBV7-9; clone size: -; D gene: -; J gene: TRBJ1-6; CDR3 protein: CASSSGTLYNSPLHF; CDR3 DNA: TGTGCCAGCAGCTCCGGGACTCTCTATAATTCACCCCTCCACTTT
V gene: TRBV7-2; clone size: once; D gene: -; J gene: TRBJ2-2; CDR3 protein: CASSLYDGELFF; CDR3 DNA: TGTGCCAGCAGCTTATACGACGGGGAGCTGTTTTTT
V gene: TRBV19; clone size: -; D gene: TRBD1; J gene: TRBJ2-5; CDR3 protein: CASSIGDRVKETQYF; CDR3 DNA: TGTGCCAGTAGTATAGGGGACAGGGTAAAAGAGACCCAGTACTTC
V gene: TRBV25-1; clone size: once; D gene: -; J gene: TRBJ2-2; CDR3 protein: CASSEYDTGELFF; CDR3 DNA: TGTGCCAGCAGTGAATATGACACCGGGGAGCTGTTTTTT
V gene: TRBV10-3; clone size: -; D gene: TRBD2; J gene: TRBJ2-2; CDR3 protein: CAISDIAGGNTGELFF; CDR3 DNA: TGTGCCATCAGTGACATAGCGGGGGGCAACACCGGGGAGCTGTTTTTT
V gene: TRBV6-5; clone size: -; D gene: TRBD1; J gene: TRBJ1-6; CDR3 protein: CASSYNDRVYSPLHF; CDR3 DNA: TGTGCCAGCAGTTACAACGACAGGGTATACTCACCCCTCCACTTT
V gene: TRBV24-1; clone size: -; D gene: -; J gene: TRBJ2-1; CDR3 protein: CATSDLGQGPRNEQFF; CDR3 DNA: TGTGCCACCAGTGATTTGGGGCAGGGCCCGCGCAATGAGCAGTTCTTC
V gene: TRBV21-1; clone size: -; D gene: -; J gene: TRBJ2-1; CDR3 protein: CAIESQMENEQFF; CDR3 DNA: TGTGCCATAGAGAGCCAGATGGAAAATGAGCAGTTCTTC
V gene: TRBV7-3; clone size: -; D gene: -; J gene: TRBJ2-1; CDR3 protein: CASSLEGENYNEQFF; CDR3 DNA: TGTGCCAGCAGCTTAGAGGGGGAAAACTACAATGAGCAGTTCTTC
V gene: TRBV30; clone size: -; D gene: -; J gene: TRBJ1-2; CDR3 protein: CAWSVSLGPNHGYTF; CDR3 DNA: TGTGCCTGGAGTGTTTCTCTTGGGCCAAACCACGGCTACACCTTC
V gene: TRBV6-1; clone size: once; D gene: -; J gene: TRBJ1-1; CDR3 protein: CASSELAGDTEAFF; CDR3 DNA: TGTGCCAGCAGTGAATTGGCAGGGGACACTGAAGCTTTCTTT
V gene: TRBV2; clone size: -; D gene: -; J gene: TRBJ1-3; CDR3 protein: CASSEGEVHTIYF; CDR3 DNA: TGTGCCAGCAGTGAAGGGGAAGTTCACACCATATATTTT
V gene: TRBV19; clone size: -; D gene: -; J gene: TRBJ1-3; CDR3 protein: CASSLGPEYSGNTIYF; CDR3 DNA: TGTGCCAGTAGCCTCGGACCCGAATACTCTGGAAACACCATATATTTT
V gene: TRBV3-1/TRBV3-2; clone size: -; D gene: -; J gene: TRBJ2-4; CDR3 protein: CASSQDYTGSGTLKNIQYF; CDR3 DNA: TGTGCCAGCAGCCAAGATTATACGGGTTCCGGGACGCTGAAAAACATTCAGTACTTC
V gene: TRBV11-3; clone size: -; D gene: TRBD2; J gene: TRBJ2-7; CDR3 protein: CASSLDPLAGAYEQYF; CDR3 DNA: TGTGCCAGCAGCTTAGATCCCCTAGCGGGAGCCTACGAGCAGTACTTC
V gene: TRBV4-1; clone size: -; D gene: -; J gene: TRBJ2-7; CDR3 protein: CASKDWGTYEQYF; CDR3 DNA: TGCGCCAGCAAAGACTGGGGGACCTACGAGCAGTACTTC